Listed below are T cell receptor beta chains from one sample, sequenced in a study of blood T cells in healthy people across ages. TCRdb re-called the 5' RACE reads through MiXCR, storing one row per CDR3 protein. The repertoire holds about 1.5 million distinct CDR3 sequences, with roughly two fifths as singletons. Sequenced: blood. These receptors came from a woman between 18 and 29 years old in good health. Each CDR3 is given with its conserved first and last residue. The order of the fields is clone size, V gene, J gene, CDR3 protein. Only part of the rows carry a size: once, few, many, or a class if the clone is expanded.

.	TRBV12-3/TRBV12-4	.	CASSFGGNFYNEQYF
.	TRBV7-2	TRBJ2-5	CASSTYMGQYF
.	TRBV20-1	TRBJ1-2	CSASSRGNRGYTF
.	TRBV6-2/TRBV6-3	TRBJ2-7	CASSHTGNSYEQYF
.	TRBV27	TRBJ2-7	CASSSQQGSYEQYF
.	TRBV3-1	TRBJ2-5	CASSQAGLAVNEQYF
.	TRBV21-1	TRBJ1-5	CASSKSPGTGSSLYSNQPQHF
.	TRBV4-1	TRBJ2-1	CASSKESNGNNEQFF
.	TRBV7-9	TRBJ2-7	CASSLMLAPRGEQYF
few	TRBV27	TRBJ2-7	CASGAGSYEQYF
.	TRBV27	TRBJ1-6	CASSGLTGRNSPLHF
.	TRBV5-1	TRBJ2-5	CASSLEAGWQETQYF
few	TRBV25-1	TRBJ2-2	CASSGAGVGTGELFF
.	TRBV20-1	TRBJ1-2	CSAMALGNYGYTF
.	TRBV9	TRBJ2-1	CASSGGLAGDHEQFF
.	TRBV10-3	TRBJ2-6	CAINRLAGGPGANVLTF
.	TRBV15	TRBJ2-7	CATSRDQLPSYEQYF
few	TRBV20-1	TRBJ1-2	CSAKPLGYRGLGYGYTF
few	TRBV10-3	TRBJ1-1	CAISAATGSTEAFF
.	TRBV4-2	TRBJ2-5	CASSPAPQRVGGTQYF
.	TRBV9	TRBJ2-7	CASSVAIGHAYEQYF
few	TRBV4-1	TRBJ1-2	CASSPHRDRGYTF
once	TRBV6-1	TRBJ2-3	CASSEAFGGMTDTQYF
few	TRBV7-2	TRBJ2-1	CASSLDPGSSYNEQFF
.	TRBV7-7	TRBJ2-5	CASKPSGQGIETRYF
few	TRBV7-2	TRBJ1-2	CASSARTGEGGYTF
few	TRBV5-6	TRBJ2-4	CASSATDRGFDIQYF
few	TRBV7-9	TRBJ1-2	CASSLGGQGSIRGYTF
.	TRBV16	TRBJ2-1	CASSTTGIGVTQFF
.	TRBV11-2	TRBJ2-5	CASSFQWGGNQETQYF
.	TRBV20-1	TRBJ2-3	CSATTFGGGTDTQYF
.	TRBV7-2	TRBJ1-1	CASSLRAENMNTEAFF
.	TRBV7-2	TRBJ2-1	CASSTNIAPIGNEQFF
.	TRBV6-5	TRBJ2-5	CASRAGLQETQYF
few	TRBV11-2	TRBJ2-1	CASSLPGQGHNEQFF
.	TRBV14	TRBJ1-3	CASSQPGAGNTIYF
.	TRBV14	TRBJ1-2	CASSPSQAYYGYTF
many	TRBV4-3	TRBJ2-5	CASSRTAGQGETQYF
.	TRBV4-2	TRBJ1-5	CASSHTELGDQPQHF